There are many counts of the clone carrying this TCR beta chain. The data were taken from a study of T-cell reconstitution after alpha-beta-depleted transplantation in children. Preparation of the TCRbeta library used unique molecular identifiers. TCRdb used MiXCR to reprocess the PCR reads, holding one entry per CDR3 protein. The sample includes about 230,000 distinct CDR3 sequences, 9% to 10% of them seen just once. This CDR3 contains 13 residues. Per germline, CDR1 SGDLS and CDR2 YYNGEE. The ends were cut back, 3 bases at V and 6 bases at J, with 12 bases in the middle. The TCR sequence derives from a human donor who donated a stem cell graft to a child with SCID. This rearrangement joins TRBV9 to TRBJ1-1; weak D call: TRBD1 (6 bases). The material was PBMCs from the stem cell graft donor, obtained from the stem cell graft. CDR3: CASSEGNRAEAFF. CDR3 sequence (DNA): TGTGCCAGCAGCGAGGGAAACAGGGCTGAAGCTTTCTTT.